These 6 T cell receptor beta chains came from one sample sequenced in a study of T cells in Graves' hyperthyroidism and ophthalmopathy. What was amplified from RNA transcripts were TCR beta CDR3 regions. Using the HTBI primer set, a first-round RT-PCR was run on the TCR CDR3. Using its own MiXCR run on the multiplex PCR reads, TCRdb lists one record per CDR3 protein. In the table there are 550,000 to 800,000 distinct CDR3 sequences, about 16% of which are singletons. The material sequenced was blood. The receptor set was obtained from a man aged 18 to 29 with Graves' hyperthyroidism.

This clonotype occurred a few times. This chain uses TRBV2 with TRBJ1-4; a possible D gene is TRBD1 (5 bases). From germline, CDR1 is SNHLY and CDR2 FYNNEI. There are 14 residues in the CDR3. V lost 8 bases and J 8 bases, leaving 18 bases between the germline ends. The CDR3 nucleotides are TGTGCCAGCTCGCCGAGGGGTGTAGACGAAAAACTGTTTTTT. Translating it yields CASSPRGVDEKLFF.

This clonotype was detected only a few times. The chain carries TRBV11-3 and TRBJ2-2; a weak D match, TRBD2 (6 bases). The V gene's germline CDR1 is SGHNT and CDR2 YENEEA. The V end lost 1 base, the J end lost 5 bases, and 11 bases lay between the germline ends. The CDR3 extends over 15 amino acids. The CDR3: CASSLVSGTTGELFF. The CDR3 DNA reads as TGTGCCAGCAGCTTAGTTAGCGGTACGACCGGGGAGCTGTTTTTT. Full variable domain (missing parts from reference TRBV11-3 and TRBJ2-2): EAGVVQSPRYKIIEKKQPVAFWCNPISGHNTLYWYLQNLGQGPELLIRYENEEAVDDSQLPKDRFSAERLKGVDSTLKIQPAELGDSAVYLCASSLVSGTTGELFFGEGSRLTVL.

In this sample, this clonotype turned up a few times. The chain is built from TRBV27 and TRBJ1-5; D may be TRBD1 (5 bases). Germline-derived CDR1 and CDR2 are MNHEY and SMNVEV (reference sequence). V was cut by 4 bases and J by 6 bases, with 10 bases left in between. CDR3 length equals 13 residues. CDR3 region: CASSWQGTQPQHF. CDR3 sequence (DNA): TGTGCCAGCAGTTGGCAGGGTACTCAGCCCCAGCATTTT.

This clonotype was seen many times. V gene TRBV6-6 combines with J gene TRBJ1-1, with 8 bases aligning to TRBD1. The ends lost 1 base at V and 4 bases at J; junction bases unmatched: 2. Germline CDR1 MNHNY, CDR2 SVGAGI (reference sequence). This CDR3 spans 14 amino acids. This CDR3 is CASSYYRGSTEAFF. The DNA for the CDR3 is TGTGCCAGCAGTTACTACAGGGGGAGCACTGAAGCTTTCTTT.

This clonotype came up many times. V gene TRBV11-1 combines with J gene TRBJ2-7; no firm D call. Germline V gives CDR1 SGHAT, CDR2 FQDESV (reference sequence). Trimming took 2 bases from V and 2 from J, leaving 19 bases between them. This CDR3 region has 17 residues. CDR3: CASSLRLTADLTYEQYF. As DNA, the CDR3 is TGTGCCAGCAGCTTAAGGCTGACCGCGGACCTAACCTACGAGCAGTACTTC.

This clonotype has a handful of counts. The chain couples TRBV18 to TRBJ2-6, with TRBD1 matching over 7 bases. After removal of 6 bases from V and 4 bases from J, the junction contained 6 bases not matched to a gene. The CDR3 runs to 15 residues. Germline loops: CDR1 KGHSH, CDR2 LQKENI. The CDR3 DNA sequence: TGTGCCAGCTCGTATACAGGGGTCGGGGCCAACGTCCTGACTTTC. Translation gives CASSYTGVGANVLTF.